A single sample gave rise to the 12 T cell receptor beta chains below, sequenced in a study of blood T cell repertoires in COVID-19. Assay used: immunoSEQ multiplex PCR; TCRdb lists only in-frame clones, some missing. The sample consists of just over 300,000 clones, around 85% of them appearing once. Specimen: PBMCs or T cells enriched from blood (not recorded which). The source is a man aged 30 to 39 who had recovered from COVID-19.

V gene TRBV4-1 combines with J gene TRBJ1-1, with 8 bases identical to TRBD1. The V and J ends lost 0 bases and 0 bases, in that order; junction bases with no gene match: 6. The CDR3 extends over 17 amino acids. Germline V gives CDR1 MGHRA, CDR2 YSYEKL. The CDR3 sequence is CASSQDWDRTVNTEAFF. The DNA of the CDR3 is TGCGCCAGCAGCCAAGATTGGGACAGGACCGTGAACACTGAAGCTTTCTTT.

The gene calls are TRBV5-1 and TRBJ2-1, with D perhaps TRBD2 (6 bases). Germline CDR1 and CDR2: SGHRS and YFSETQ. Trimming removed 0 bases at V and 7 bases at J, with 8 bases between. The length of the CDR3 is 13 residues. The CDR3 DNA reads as TGCGCCAGCAGCTTGGCCCTAGCGAATGAGCAGTTCTTC. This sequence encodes CASSLALANEQFF.

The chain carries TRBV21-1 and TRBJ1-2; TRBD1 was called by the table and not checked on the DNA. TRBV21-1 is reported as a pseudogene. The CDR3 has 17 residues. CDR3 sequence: CASSKVKHSDREGGYTF. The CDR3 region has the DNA TGTGCCAGCAGCAAAGTTAAGCACTCGGACAGGGAGGGTGGCTACACCTTC.

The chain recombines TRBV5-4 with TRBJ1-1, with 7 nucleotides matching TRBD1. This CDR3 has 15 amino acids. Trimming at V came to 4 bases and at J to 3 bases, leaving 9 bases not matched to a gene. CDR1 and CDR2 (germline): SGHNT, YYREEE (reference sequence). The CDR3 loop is CASSPQTGQDTEAFF. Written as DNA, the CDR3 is TGTGCCAGCAGCCCCCAGACAGGGCAAGACACTGAAGCTTTCTTT.

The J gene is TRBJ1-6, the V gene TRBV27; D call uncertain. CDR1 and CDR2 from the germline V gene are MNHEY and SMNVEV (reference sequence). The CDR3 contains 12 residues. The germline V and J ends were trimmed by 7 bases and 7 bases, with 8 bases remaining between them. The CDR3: CASTGSNSPLHF. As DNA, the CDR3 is TGTGCCAGCACGGGGTCCAATTCACCCCTCCACTTT.

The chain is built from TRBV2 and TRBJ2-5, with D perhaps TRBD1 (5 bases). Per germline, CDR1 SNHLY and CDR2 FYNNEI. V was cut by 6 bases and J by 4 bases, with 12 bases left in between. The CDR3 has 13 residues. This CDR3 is CASREQVVETQYF. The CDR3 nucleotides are TGTGCCAGCAGAGAACAGGTAGTAGAGACCCAGTACTTC.

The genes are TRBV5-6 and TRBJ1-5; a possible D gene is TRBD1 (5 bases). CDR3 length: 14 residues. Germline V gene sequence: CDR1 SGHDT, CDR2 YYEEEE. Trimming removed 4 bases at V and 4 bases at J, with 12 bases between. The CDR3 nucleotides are TGTGCCAGCAGCCGGTCGGGGGTTAATCAGCCCCAGCATTTT. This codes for CASSRSGVNQPQHF.

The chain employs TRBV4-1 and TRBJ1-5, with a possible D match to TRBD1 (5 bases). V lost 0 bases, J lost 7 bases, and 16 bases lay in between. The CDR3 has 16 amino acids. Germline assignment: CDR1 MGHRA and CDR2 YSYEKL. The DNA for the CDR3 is TGCGCCAGCAGCCAAGAGATCGGGACTGCGCCACAGCCCCAGCATTTT. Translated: CASSQEIGTAPQPQHF.

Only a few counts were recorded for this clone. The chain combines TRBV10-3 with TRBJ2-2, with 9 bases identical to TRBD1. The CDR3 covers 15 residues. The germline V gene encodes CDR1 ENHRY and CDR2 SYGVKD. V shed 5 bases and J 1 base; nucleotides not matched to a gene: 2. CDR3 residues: CAISSGQGNTGELFF. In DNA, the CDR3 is TGTGCCATCAGTTCGGGACAGGGGAACACCGGGGAGCTGTTTTTT.

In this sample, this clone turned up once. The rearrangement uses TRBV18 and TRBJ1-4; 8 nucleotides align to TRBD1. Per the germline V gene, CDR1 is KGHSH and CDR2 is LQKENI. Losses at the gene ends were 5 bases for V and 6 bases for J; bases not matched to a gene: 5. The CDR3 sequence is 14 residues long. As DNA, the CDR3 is TGTGCCAGCTCAGAGACAGGGGATGATGAAAAACTGTTTTTT. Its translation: CASSETGDDEKLFF.

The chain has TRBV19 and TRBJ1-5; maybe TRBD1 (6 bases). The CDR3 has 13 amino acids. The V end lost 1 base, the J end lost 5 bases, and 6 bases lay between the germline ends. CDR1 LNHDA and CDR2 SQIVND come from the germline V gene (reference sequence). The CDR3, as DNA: TGTGCCAGTAGTATAGGGACAGATCAGCCCCAGCATTTT. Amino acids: CASSIGTDQPQHF.

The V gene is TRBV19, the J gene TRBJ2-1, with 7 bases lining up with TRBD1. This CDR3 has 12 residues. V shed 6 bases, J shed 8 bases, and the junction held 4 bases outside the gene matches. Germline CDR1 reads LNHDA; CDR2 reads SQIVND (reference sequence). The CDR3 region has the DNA TGTGCCAGTAGGACAGGGCCCGATGAGCAGTTCTTC. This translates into CASRTGPDEQFF.